This is a list of T cell receptor beta chains from one sample in a study of blood T cell repertoires in COVID-19. The method was immunoSEQ multiplex PCR; TCRdb's version includes in-frame clones alone and lacks a portion of them. The profile shows roughly 100,000 clones, around 84% of them singletons. Material: peripheral blood. The source is a woman aged 80 or over with acute or convalescent COVID-19. The CDR3 runs from the conserved cysteine through the conserved F or W. A D gene is named only where the DNA matches it firmly. Clone size, where shown, is once, few, many, or a class for clones that have expanded.

d_call: -
clone_size: -
v_call: TRBV5-4
cdr3_length: 16
j_call: TRBJ1-2
cdr3_nt: TGTGCCAGCAGCACATATCCTGGACGGAGTCACCGGGACTGCTCCTTC
cdr3_aa: CASSTYPGRSHRDCSF

d_call: -
clone_size: few
v_call: TRBV5-4
cdr3_length: 17
j_call: TRBJ2-2
cdr3_nt: TGTGCCAGCAGCTCACCCGGCGGGGGCCAGAACACCGGGGAGCTGTTTTTT
cdr3_aa: CASSSPGGGQNTGELFF

d_call: -
clone_size: -
v_call: TRBV28
cdr3_length: 15
j_call: TRBJ1-1
cdr3_nt: TGTGCCAGCAGTTTATGGGGGGGATTGAACACTGAAGCTTTCTTT
cdr3_aa: CASSLWGGLNTEAFF

d_call: -
clone_size: -
v_call: TRBV23-1
cdr3_length: 16
j_call: TRBJ2-5
cdr3_nt: TGCGCCAGCAGTAACTCCGATCGCGAGGTCCAAGAGACCCAGTACTTC
cdr3_aa: CASSNSDREVQETQYF

d_call: TRBD1
clone_size: -
v_call: TRBV3-1/TRBV3-2
cdr3_length: 15
j_call: TRBJ2-5
cdr3_nt: TGTGCCAGCAGCCAACGGACAGGGGGCCAAGAGACCCAGTACTTC
cdr3_aa: CASSQRTGGQETQYF

d_call: -
clone_size: -
v_call: TRBV6-5
cdr3_length: 15
j_call: TRBJ1-5
cdr3_nt: TGTGCCAGCAGGACGTCGGGGAGTTCCAATCAGCCCCAGCATTTT
cdr3_aa: CASRTSGSSNQPQHF

d_call: -
clone_size: -
v_call: TRBV6-5
cdr3_length: 15
j_call: TRBJ1-2
cdr3_nt: -
cdr3_aa: CASSSSGQHSYGYTF

d_call: -
clone_size: -
v_call: TRBV6-4
cdr3_length: 14
j_call: TRBJ1-1
cdr3_nt: TGTGCCAGCAGTCCCACAGCCTTGAACACTGAAGCTTTCTTT
cdr3_aa: CASSPTALNTEAFF

d_call: TRBD1
clone_size: -
v_call: TRBV5-1
cdr3_length: 14
j_call: TRBJ1-1
cdr3_nt: TGCGCCAGCAGCTTGGGCCTGGGACAGCCAGAAGCTTTCTTT
cdr3_aa: CASSLGLGQPEAFF

d_call: -
clone_size: few
v_call: TRBV4-2
cdr3_length: 15
j_call: TRBJ2-7
cdr3_nt: TGTGCCAGCAGCCAAGATTTCGTGGGAGAGTACGAGCAGTACTTC
cdr3_aa: CASSQDFVGEYEQYF

d_call: -
clone_size: -
v_call: TRBV9
cdr3_length: 15
j_call: TRBJ2-3
cdr3_nt: TGTGCCAGCAGCGTAGGGGGCAGTCCTCCAGATACGCAGTATTTT
cdr3_aa: CASSVGGSPPDTQYF

d_call: -
clone_size: -
v_call: TRBV28
cdr3_length: 13
j_call: TRBJ1-1
cdr3_nt: TGTGCCAGCAGTTTCAGGGGAAACACTGAAGCTTTCTTT
cdr3_aa: CASSFRGNTEAFF

d_call: TRBD1
clone_size: -
v_call: TRBV3-1/TRBV3-2
cdr3_length: 15
j_call: TRBJ2-2
cdr3_nt: TGTGCCAGCAGCCAAGACGACAGGGGGTACCGGGAGCTGTTTTTT
cdr3_aa: CASSQDDRGYRELFF

d_call: -
clone_size: -
v_call: TRBV7-2
cdr3_length: 14
j_call: TRBJ1-1
cdr3_nt: TGTGCCAGCAGCTTAATTGGGCGAAACACTGAAGCTTTCTTT
cdr3_aa: CASSLIGRNTEAFF

d_call: -
clone_size: -
v_call: TRBV12-3/TRBV12-4
cdr3_length: 13
j_call: TRBJ1-5
cdr3_nt: TGTGCCAGCAGTTTCGGGGGCAATCAGCCCCAGCATTTT
cdr3_aa: CASSFGGNQPQHF

d_call: -
clone_size: -
v_call: TRBV6-5
cdr3_length: 12
j_call: TRBJ1-2
cdr3_nt: TGTGCCAGCAGCCCAGGGGCCATTGGCTACACCTTC
cdr3_aa: CASSPGAIGYTF

d_call: -
clone_size: -
v_call: TRBV11-2
cdr3_length: 15
j_call: TRBJ2-5
cdr3_nt: TGTGCCAGCAGCTCGCAGGGGAGGGGGATAGAGACCCAGTACTTC
cdr3_aa: CASSSQGRGIETQYF

d_call: TRBD1
clone_size: -
v_call: TRBV6-1
cdr3_length: 17
j_call: TRBJ1-2
cdr3_nt: TGTGCCAGCAGTGAGACCGGGACAGGGGGCACTGGCTATGGCTACACCTTC
cdr3_aa: CASSETGTGGTGYGYTF

d_call: -
clone_size: -
v_call: TRBV5-1
cdr3_length: 15
j_call: TRBJ2-1
cdr3_nt: TGCGCCAGCAGCTTGGCAGGGGAAAGGGCAAATGAGCAGTTCTTC
cdr3_aa: CASSLAGERANEQFF

d_call: TRBD2
clone_size: few
v_call: TRBV10-3
cdr3_length: 16
j_call: TRBJ2-2
cdr3_nt: TGTGCCATCAGCAATAGGACTAGCGGGAGAACCGGGGAGCTGTTTTTT
cdr3_aa: CAISNRTSGRTGELFF

d_call: -
clone_size: -
v_call: TRBV19
cdr3_length: 14
j_call: TRBJ2-5
cdr3_nt: TGTGCCAGTAGTAAGCCGGGAGTTGCAGAGACCCAGTACTTC
cdr3_aa: CASSKPGVAETQYF

d_call: TRBD2
clone_size: many
v_call: TRBV3-1/TRBV3-2
cdr3_length: 19
j_call: TRBJ2-1
cdr3_nt: TGTGCCAGCAGCCAGCGGGTAGGGGGCGAAACTAGCGGGAGCAATGAGCAGTTCTTC
cdr3_aa: CASSQRVGGETSGSNEQFF

d_call: TRBD1
clone_size: once
v_call: TRBV18
cdr3_length: 16
j_call: TRBJ1-2
cdr3_nt: TGTGCCAGCTCTCCTACAGGACAGGGCGCAGTCTATGGCTACACCTTC
cdr3_aa: CASSPTGQGAVYGYTF

d_call: TRBD2
clone_size: -
v_call: TRBV9
cdr3_length: 17
j_call: TRBJ2-5
cdr3_nt: TGTGCCAGCAGCGTCGGGACTAGCGGGAGTAGCCAAGAGACCCAGTACTTC
cdr3_aa: CASSVGTSGSSQETQYF

d_call: TRBD1
clone_size: -
v_call: TRBV2
cdr3_length: 13
j_call: TRBJ1-5
cdr3_nt: TGTGCCAGCACGCGGACAGGGAATCAGCCCCAGCATTTT
cdr3_aa: CASTRTGNQPQHF

d_call: TRBD1
clone_size: few
v_call: TRBV18
cdr3_length: 12
j_call: TRBJ1-1
cdr3_nt: TGTGCCAGCTCACCGACAGGGTGGGATGCTTTCTTT
cdr3_aa: CASSPTGWDAFF

d_call: -
clone_size: -
v_call: TRBV7-9
cdr3_length: 12
j_call: TRBJ2-7
cdr3_nt: TGTGCCAGCAGCCAGGCAGCCTACGAGCAGTACTTC
cdr3_aa: CASSQAAYEQYF

d_call: -
clone_size: -
v_call: TRBV18
cdr3_length: 15
j_call: TRBJ1-2
cdr3_nt: TGTGCCAGCTCACCACCCCTCTCCCGGGGCTATGGCTACACCTTC
cdr3_aa: CASSPPLSRGYGYTF

d_call: -
clone_size: -
v_call: TRBV6-2/TRBV6-3
cdr3_length: 13
j_call: TRBJ1-5
cdr3_nt: TGTGCCAGCAGCTCCTCAGGGGTTCAGCCCCAGCATTTT
cdr3_aa: CASSSSGVQPQHF

d_call: TRBD1
clone_size: -
v_call: TRBV3-1/TRBV3-2
cdr3_length: 15
j_call: TRBJ1-6
cdr3_nt: TGTGCCAGCAGCCAAGTGACAGGGGGGGGATCACCCCTCCACTTT
cdr3_aa: CASSQVTGGGSPLHF

d_call: -
clone_size: -
v_call: TRBV28
cdr3_length: 13
j_call: TRBJ2-7
cdr3_nt: TGTGCCAGCAGTCTCCAGACAGCCTACGAGCAGTACTTC
cdr3_aa: CASSLQTAYEQYF

d_call: TRBD2
clone_size: -
v_call: TRBV11-3
cdr3_length: 15
j_call: TRBJ2-2
cdr3_nt: TGTGCCAGCAGCTCCGTACTAGCGGGGACCGGGGAGCTGTTTTTT
cdr3_aa: CASSSVLAGTGELFF

d_call: TRBD1
clone_size: -
v_call: TRBV19
cdr3_length: 14
j_call: TRBJ1-2
cdr3_nt: TGTGCCAGTAGTCTCAGCAGGGGGCGAGGTGGCTACACCTTC
cdr3_aa: CASSLSRGRGGYTF

d_call: -
clone_size: few
v_call: TRBV2
cdr3_length: 14
j_call: TRBJ2-5
cdr3_nt: TGTGCCAGCAGTGAAATTAACGTCGGTGAGACCCAGTACTTC
cdr3_aa: CASSEINVGETQYF

d_call: TRBD1
clone_size: -
v_call: TRBV7-2
cdr3_length: 15
j_call: TRBJ2-1
cdr3_nt: TGTGCCAGCAGCACACGGACAGGAACCTACAATGAGCAGTTCTTC
cdr3_aa: CASSTRTGTYNEQFF

d_call: -
clone_size: -
v_call: TRBV5-4
cdr3_length: 14
j_call: TRBJ1-2
cdr3_nt: TGTGCCAGCAGCTTGGTGTCACTAAACTATGGCTACACCTTC
cdr3_aa: CASSLVSLNYGYTF

d_call: -
clone_size: -
v_call: TRBV5-1
cdr3_length: 13
j_call: TRBJ2-7
cdr3_nt: TGCGCCAGCAGCTTTGGCACCACCTACGAGCAGTACTTC
cdr3_aa: CASSFGTTYEQYF

d_call: -
clone_size: -
v_call: TRBV6-5
cdr3_length: 14
j_call: TRBJ1-1
cdr3_nt: TGTGCCAGCGGGCTACAGGCCCTGAACACTGAAGCTTTCTTT
cdr3_aa: CASGLQALNTEAFF

d_call: -
clone_size: -
v_call: TRBV4-3
cdr3_length: 16
j_call: TRBJ1-2
cdr3_nt: TGCGCCAGCAGCCAAGATCAAACCGGACTGTACTATGGCTACACCTTC
cdr3_aa: CASSQDQTGLYYGYTF

d_call: TRBD2
clone_size: once
v_call: TRBV19
cdr3_length: 14
j_call: TRBJ2-3
cdr3_nt: TGTGCCAGTACTAGCGGGAGAACGGGAGATACGCAGTATTTT
cdr3_aa: CASTSGRTGDTQYF

d_call: TRBD1
clone_size: few
v_call: TRBV12-3/TRBV12-4
cdr3_length: 13
j_call: TRBJ2-7
cdr3_nt: TGTGCCAGCAGTCGGGACAGCTCCTACGAGCAGTACTTC
cdr3_aa: CASSRDSSYEQYF

d_call: -
clone_size: few
v_call: TRBV9
cdr3_length: 14
j_call: TRBJ2-5
cdr3_nt: TGTGCCAGCAGCCCCGGACAGCTCCAAGAGACCCAGTACTTC
cdr3_aa: CASSPGQLQETQYF

d_call: TRBD2
clone_size: -
v_call: TRBV27
cdr3_length: 20
j_call: TRBJ2-3
cdr3_nt: TGTGCCAGCAGTCCGAGAGCGGGGACTAGCGGGAGGGCCCCAGGAGATACGCAGTATTTT
cdr3_aa: CASSPRAGTSGRAPGDTQYF

d_call: -
clone_size: -
v_call: TRBV28
cdr3_length: 16
j_call: TRBJ1-5
cdr3_nt: TGTGCCAGCACCTTCGGGGGGGCAGGGGAAGGTCAGCCCCAGCATTTT
cdr3_aa: CASTFGGAGEGQPQHF

d_call: TRBD2
clone_size: -
v_call: TRBV24-1
cdr3_length: 15
j_call: TRBJ2-1
cdr3_nt: TGTGCCACCAGTGATCTAGCGGGAGATCACAATGAGCAGTTCTTC
cdr3_aa: CATSDLAGDHNEQFF

d_call: TRBD1
clone_size: -
v_call: TRBV5-4
cdr3_length: 15
j_call: TRBJ1-2
cdr3_nt: TGTGCCAGCAGCCTCTCCAGACAGGGGGCAGATGGCTACACCTTC
cdr3_aa: CASSLSRQGADGYTF

d_call: TRBD2
clone_size: -
v_call: TRBV5-6
cdr3_length: 16
j_call: TRBJ2-3
cdr3_nt: TGTGCCAGCACCCTCGCGGGAGGAGGGGTGACAGATACGCAGTATTTT
cdr3_aa: CASTLAGGGVTDTQYF

d_call: TRBD2
clone_size: -
v_call: TRBV12-3/TRBV12-4
cdr3_length: 13
j_call: TRBJ2-5
cdr3_nt: TGTGCCAGCAGACCTAGCGGGAGTAAGACCCAGTACTTC
cdr3_aa: CASRPSGSKTQYF

d_call: TRBD2
clone_size: -
v_call: TRBV11-3
cdr3_length: 15
j_call: TRBJ2-5
cdr3_nt: TGTGCCAGCAGCTTCTCGCGGGAGGGTGGGGAGACCCAGTACTTC
cdr3_aa: CASSFSREGGETQYF

d_call: TRBD2
clone_size: -
v_call: TRBV19
cdr3_length: 15
j_call: TRBJ2-1
cdr3_nt: TGTGCCAGTAGTATAGGGGGACTAGCGGGAGGGCTCCTGTTCTTC
cdr3_aa: CASSIGGLAGGLLFF

d_call: TRBD2
clone_size: -
v_call: TRBV5-1
cdr3_length: 16
j_call: TRBJ2-7
cdr3_nt: TGCGCCAGCAGCTTGGGTCCTCTAGCGGGGGACTACGAGCAGTACTTC
cdr3_aa: CASSLGPLAGDYEQYF